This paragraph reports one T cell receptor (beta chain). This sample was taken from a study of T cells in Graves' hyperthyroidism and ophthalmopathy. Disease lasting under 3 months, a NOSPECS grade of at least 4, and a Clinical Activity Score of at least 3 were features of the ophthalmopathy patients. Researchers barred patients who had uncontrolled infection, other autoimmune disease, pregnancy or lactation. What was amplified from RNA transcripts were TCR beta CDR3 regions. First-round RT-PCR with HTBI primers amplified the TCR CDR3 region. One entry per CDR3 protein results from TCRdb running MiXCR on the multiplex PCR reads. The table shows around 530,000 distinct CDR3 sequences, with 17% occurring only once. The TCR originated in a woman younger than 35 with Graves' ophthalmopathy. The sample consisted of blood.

The CDR3 bases are TGCAGCGTAACCGGCCTGGGGGGGGGATACGAGCAGTACTTC. Translated: CSVTGLGGGYEQYF. The V and J genes are TRBV29-1 and TRBJ2-7; 7 bases match TRBD2. V was clipped by 6 bases and J by 4 bases; unmatched bases: 12. Looked up from germline, CDR1 is SQVTM and CDR2 is ANQGSEA. The CDR3 spans 14 residues.